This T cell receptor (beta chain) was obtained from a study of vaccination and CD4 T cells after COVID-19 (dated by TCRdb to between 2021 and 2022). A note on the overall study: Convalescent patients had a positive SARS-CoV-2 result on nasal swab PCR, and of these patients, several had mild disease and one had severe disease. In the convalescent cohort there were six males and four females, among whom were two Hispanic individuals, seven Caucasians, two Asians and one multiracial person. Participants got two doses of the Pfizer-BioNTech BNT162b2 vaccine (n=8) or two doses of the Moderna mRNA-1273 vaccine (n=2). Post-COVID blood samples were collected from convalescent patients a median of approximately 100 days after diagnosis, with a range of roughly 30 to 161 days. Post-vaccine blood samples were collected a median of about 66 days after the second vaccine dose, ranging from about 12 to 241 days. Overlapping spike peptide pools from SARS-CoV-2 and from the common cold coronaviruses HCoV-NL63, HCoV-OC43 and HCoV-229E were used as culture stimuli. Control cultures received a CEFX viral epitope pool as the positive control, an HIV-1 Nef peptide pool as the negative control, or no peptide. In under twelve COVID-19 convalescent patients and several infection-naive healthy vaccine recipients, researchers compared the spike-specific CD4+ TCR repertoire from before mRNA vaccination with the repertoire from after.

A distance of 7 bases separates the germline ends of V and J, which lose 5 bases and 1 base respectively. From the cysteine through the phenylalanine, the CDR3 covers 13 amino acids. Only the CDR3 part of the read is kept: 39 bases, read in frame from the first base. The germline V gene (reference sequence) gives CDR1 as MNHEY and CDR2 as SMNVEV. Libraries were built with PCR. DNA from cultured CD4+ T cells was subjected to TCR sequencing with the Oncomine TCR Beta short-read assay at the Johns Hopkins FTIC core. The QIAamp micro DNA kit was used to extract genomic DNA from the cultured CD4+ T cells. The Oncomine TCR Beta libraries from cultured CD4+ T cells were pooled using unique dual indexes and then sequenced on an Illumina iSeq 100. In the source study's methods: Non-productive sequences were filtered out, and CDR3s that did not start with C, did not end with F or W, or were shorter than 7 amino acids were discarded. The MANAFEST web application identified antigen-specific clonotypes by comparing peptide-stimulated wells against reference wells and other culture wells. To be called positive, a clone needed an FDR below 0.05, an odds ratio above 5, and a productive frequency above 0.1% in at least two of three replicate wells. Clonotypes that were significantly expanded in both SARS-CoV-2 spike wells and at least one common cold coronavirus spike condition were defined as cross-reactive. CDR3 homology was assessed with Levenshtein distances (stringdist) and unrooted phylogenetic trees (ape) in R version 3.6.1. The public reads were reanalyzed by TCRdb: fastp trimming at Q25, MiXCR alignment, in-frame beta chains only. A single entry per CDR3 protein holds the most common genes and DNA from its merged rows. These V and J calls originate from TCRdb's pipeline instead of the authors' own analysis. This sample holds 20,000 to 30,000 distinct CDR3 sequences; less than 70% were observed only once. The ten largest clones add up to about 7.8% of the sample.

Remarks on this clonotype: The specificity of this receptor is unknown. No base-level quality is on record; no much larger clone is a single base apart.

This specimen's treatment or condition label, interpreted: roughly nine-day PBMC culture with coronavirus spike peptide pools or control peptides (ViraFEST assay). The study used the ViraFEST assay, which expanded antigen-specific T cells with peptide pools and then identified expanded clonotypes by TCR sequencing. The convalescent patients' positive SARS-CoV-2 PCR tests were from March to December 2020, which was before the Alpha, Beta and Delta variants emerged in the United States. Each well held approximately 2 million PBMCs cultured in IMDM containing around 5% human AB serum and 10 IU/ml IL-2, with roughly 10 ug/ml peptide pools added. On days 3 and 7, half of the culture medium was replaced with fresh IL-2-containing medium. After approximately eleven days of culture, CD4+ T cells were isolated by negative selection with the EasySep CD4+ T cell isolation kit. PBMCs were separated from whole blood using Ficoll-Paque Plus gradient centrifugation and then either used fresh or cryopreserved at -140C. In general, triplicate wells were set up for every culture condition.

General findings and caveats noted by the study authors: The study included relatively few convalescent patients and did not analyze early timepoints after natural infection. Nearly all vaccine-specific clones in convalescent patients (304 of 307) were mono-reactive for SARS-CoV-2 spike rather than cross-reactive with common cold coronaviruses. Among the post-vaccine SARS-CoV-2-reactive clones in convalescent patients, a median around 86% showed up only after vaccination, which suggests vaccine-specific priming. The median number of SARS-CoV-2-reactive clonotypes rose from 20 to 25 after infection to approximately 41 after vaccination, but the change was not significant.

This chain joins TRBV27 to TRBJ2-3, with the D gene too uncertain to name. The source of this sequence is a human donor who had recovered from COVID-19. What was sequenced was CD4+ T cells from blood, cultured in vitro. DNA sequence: TGTGCCAGCAGTCCCCTTCGCACAGATACGCAGTATTTT. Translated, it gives CASSPLRTDTQYF.